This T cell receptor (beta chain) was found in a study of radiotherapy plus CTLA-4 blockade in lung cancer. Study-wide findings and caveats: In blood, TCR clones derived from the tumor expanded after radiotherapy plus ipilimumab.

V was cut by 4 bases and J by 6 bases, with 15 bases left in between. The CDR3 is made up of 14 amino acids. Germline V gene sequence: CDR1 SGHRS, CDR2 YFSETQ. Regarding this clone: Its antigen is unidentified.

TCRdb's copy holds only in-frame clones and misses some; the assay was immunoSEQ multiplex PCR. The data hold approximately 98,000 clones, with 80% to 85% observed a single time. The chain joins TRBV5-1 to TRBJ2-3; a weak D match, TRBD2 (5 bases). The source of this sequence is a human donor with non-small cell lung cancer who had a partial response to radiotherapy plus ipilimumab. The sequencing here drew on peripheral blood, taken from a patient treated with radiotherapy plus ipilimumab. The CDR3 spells CASSTRGPEDTQYF. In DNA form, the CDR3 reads TGCGCCAGCAGCACCCGAGGGCCGGAGGATACGCAGTATTTT.